The sequence of this TCR beta chain was determined in a study of blood T cell repertoires in COVID-19. In the authors' methods: Amplification from reference gene primers served as the basis for estimated nucleated cell counts. Data came from immunoSEQ multiplex PCR; TCRdb stores just in-frame clones and leaves some out. V and J calls and clone size are as listed in that table; D and trimming were resolved from the DNA. The sample carries approximately 100,000 clones, 82% recorded once. The ends were cut back, 2 bases at V and 4 bases at J, with 12 bases in the middle. Looked up from germline, CDR1 is SGHVS and CDR2 is FQNEAQ. This CDR3 region has 15 residues.

The rearrangement links TRBV7-8 to TRBJ2-1; D might be TRBD2 (5 bases). The TCR originated in a man aged 70-80 years with active or convalescent COVID-19. Sequencing was carried out using peripheral blood. The CDR3 reads CASSLLRTGYNEQFF. In DNA, the CDR3 is TGTGCCAGCAGCTTACTCCGCACGGGGTACAATGAGCAGTTCTTC.